Following are 5 T cell receptor beta chains from one sample sequenced in a study of metastatic and nonmetastatic thyroid tumors. Thyroid surgery was preceded by no treatment in any patient. TCRdb re-called clones via MiXCR from the PCR reads. The sample shows almost 4,000 clones, approximately 35% of them seen only once. The sequenced sample consisted of tumor tissue. The origin of the receptors is a female donor with papillary thyroid cancer or a benign thyroid nodule (not recorded which). Some clones in this sample may be carry-over from other donors' samples.

The chain employs TRBV30 and TRBJ2-2, with 7 bases that match TRBD1. The germline V gene has CDR1 GTSNPN and CDR2 SVGIG (reference sequence). Germline trimming cut 4 bases from V and 7 bases from J; bases unmatched to any gene: 15. The length of the CDR3 is 16 residues. CDR3 coding DNA: TGTGCCTGGACCAGGGACAGTTCCTTTTCTTTCGGGGAGCTGTTTTTT. Translation: CAWTRDSSFSFGELFF.

The J gene is TRBJ2-7, the V gene TRBV5-4; D unresolved. The CDR3 is 15 residues long. V lost 0 bases and J 0 bases, leaving 10 bases between the germline ends. Germline loops: CDR1 SGHNT, CDR2 YYREEE (reference sequence). The CDR3 DNA reads TGTGCCAGCAGCTTGGAGCCGCAGGCCTCCTACGAGCAGTACTTC. Translated, it gives CASSLEPQASYEQYF.

This rearrangement joins TRBV13 to TRBJ1-5; D is uncertain. The CDR3 extends over 13 amino acids. V shed 3 bases and J shed 8 bases, with 11 bases lying between them. Germline V gene data show CDR1 as PRHDT and CDR2 as FYEKMQ (reference sequence). The CDR3 DNA reads TGTGCCAGCAGCTTGAGGGAGAGAGAGCCCCAGCATTTT. Its protein is CASSLREREPQHF.

The chain is built from TRBV2 and TRBJ1-1; 9 bases are a match to TRBD1. The V and J ends lost 7 bases and 6 bases, in that order; junction bases with no gene match: 12. Germline V gives CDR1 SNHLY, CDR2 FYNNEI. The length of the CDR3 is 15 residues. The CDR3 protein is CASTEEPQGAAEAFF. In nucleotides, the CDR3 is TGTGCCAGCACCGAAGAACCACAGGGGGCGGCTGAAGCTTTCTTT. Drawing the rest from reference TRBV2 and TRBJ1-1, the complete variable domain is EPEVTQTPSHQVTQMGQEVILRCVPISNHLYFYWYRQILGQKVEFLVSFYNNEISEKSEIFDDQFSVERPDGSNFTLKIRSTKLEDSAMYFCASTEEPQGAAEAFFGQGTRLTVV.

This clone was seen a few times. The chain carries TRBV6-2 or TRBV6-3 and TRBJ2-5; D remains unclear. Per germline, CDR1 MNHEY and CDR2 SVGEGT. There are 16 residues in the CDR3. Trimming shortened V by 0 bases and J by 2 bases, and 13 bases separated the two germline ends. The CDR3 DNA follows: TGTGCCAGCAGTTACTCGAAAGGTACACCACAAGAGACCCAGTACTTC. This translates into CASSYSKGTPQETQYF.